Listed below are T cell receptor beta chains from one sample, sequenced in a study of blood T cell repertoires in COVID-19. TCRdb's table, derived via immunoSEQ multiplex PCR, lists solely in-frame clones and lacks some. The repertoire has about 170,000 clones, 70% to 90% of them found once; the top ten carry over 2%. The material sequenced was peripheral blood. The receptors stem from a man between 50 and 59 years old who had recovered from COVID-19. Each CDR3 is given with its conserved first and last residue. The order of the fields is clone size, D gene, V gene, J gene, CDR3 protein, CDR3 DNA. The D gene is left open where the match is weak. Part of the rows lack a size; the others show once, few, many or a class for expanded clones.

-	-	TRBV5-1	TRBJ2-5	CASSAVLAQKTQYF	TGCGCCAGCAGCGCGGTCCTAGCCCAGAAGACCCAGTACTTC
-	-	TRBV18	TRBJ1-2	CASSPADRGYTF	TGTGCCAGCTCACCGGCCGACAGAGGCTACACCTTC
-	TRBD1	TRBV5-4	TRBJ1-6	CASSLDSGGGSPLHF	TGTGCCAGCAGCTTGGATTCAGGGGGAGGATCACCCCTCCACTTT
-	-	TRBV27	TRBJ2-7	CASSLRVGVTSYEQYF	TGTGCCAGCAGTTTACGGGTGGGAGTAACCTCCTACGAGCAGTACTTC
-	TRBD1	TRBV23-1	TRBJ2-7	CASRNRDRDRGGYEQYF	TGCGCCAGCAGGAACCGGGACAGGGACAGGGGCGGGTACGAGCAGTACTTC
-	TRBD2	TRBV9	TRBJ2-1	CASSVELAGDNEQFF	TGTGCCAGCAGCGTAGAGTTAGCGGGGGACAATGAGCAGTTCTTC
once	-	TRBV4-3	TRBJ2-7	CASSQGLAEAYEQYF	TGCGCCAGCAGCCAAGGCTTAGCGGAGGCCTACGAGCAGTACTTC
-	-	TRBV3-1/TRBV3-2	TRBJ2-2	CASSLDTGFTLPNTGELFF	TGTGCCAGCAGCCTTGACACAGGGTTCACCCTCCCGAACACCGGGGAGCTGTTTTTT
-	-	TRBV11-2	TRBJ2-6	CASSGGANVLTF	TGTGCCAGCAGCGGCGGGGCCAACGTCCTGACTTTC
-	-	TRBV24-1	TRBJ2-2	CATSDLQQNTGELFF	TGTGCCACCAGTGATTTGCAACAGAACACCGGGGAGCTGTTTTTT
-	-	TRBV27	TRBJ1-1	CASSLSREGGTEAFF	TGTGCCAGCAGTTTATCTAGGGAGGGGGGAACTGAAGCTTTCTTT
-	-	TRBV7-3	TRBJ2-3	CASSARAGLGADTQYF	TGTGCCAGCAGCGCTAGAGCGGGCCTCGGGGCAGATACGCAGTATTTT
-	TRBD1	TRBV6-2/TRBV6-3	TRBJ2-2	CASSNRQGRNTGELFF	TGTGCCAGCAGCAACCGACAGGGGCGGAACACCGGGGAGCTGTTTTTT
-	-	TRBV6-5	TRBJ1-2	CASRRREPVYGYTF	TGTGCCAGCAGACGAAGGGAGCCAGTCTATGGCTACACCTTC
-	-	TRBV20-1	TRBJ2-5	CSASEVRTVMETQYF	TGCAGTGCTAGTGAGGTCCGAACTGTGATGGAGACCCAGTACTTC
once	-	TRBV5-4	TRBJ1-2	CASTRTGGYGYTF	TGTGCCAGCACCAGGACCGGGGGGTATGGCTACACCTTC
-	TRBD1	TRBV19	TRBJ1-5	CASSKTGLDQPQHF	TGTGCCAGTAGTAAGACAGGGTTGGATCAGCCCCAGCATTTT
-	-	TRBV19	TRBJ1-2	CASSPGGPGGYTF	TGTGCCAGTAGTCCCGGGGGACCAGGCGGCTACACCTTC
-	-	TRBV27	TRBJ2-5	CASSLSTSGTQYF	TGTGCCAGCAGTTTATCTACTTCGGGGACCCAGTACTTC